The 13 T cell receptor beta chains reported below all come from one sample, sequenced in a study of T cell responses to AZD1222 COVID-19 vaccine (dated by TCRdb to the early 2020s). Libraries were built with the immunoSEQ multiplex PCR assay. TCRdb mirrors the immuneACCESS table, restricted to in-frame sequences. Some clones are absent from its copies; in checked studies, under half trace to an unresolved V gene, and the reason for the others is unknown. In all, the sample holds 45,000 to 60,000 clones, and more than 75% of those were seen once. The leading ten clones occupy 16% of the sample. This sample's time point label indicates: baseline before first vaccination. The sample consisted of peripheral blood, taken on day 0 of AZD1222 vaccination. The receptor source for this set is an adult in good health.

The CDR3 reads CASSIQSQAFF. DNA for the CDR3: TGTGCCAGTAGTATACAGTCTCAAGCTTTCTTT. The chain recombines TRBV19 with TRBJ1-1; D unresolved. Per the germline V gene, CDR1 is LNHDA and CDR2 is SQIVND (reference sequence). V was trimmed by 2 bases and J by 9 bases, leaving 7 bases between them. The CDR3 consists of 11 residues. Looking up the rest from reference TRBV19 and TRBJ1-1 gives the full variable domain: DGGITQSPKYLFRKEGQNVTLSCEQNLNHDAMYWYRQDPGQGLRLIYYSQIVNDFQKGDIAEGYSVSREKKESFPLTVTSAQKNPTAFYLCASSIQSQAFFGQGTRLTVV.

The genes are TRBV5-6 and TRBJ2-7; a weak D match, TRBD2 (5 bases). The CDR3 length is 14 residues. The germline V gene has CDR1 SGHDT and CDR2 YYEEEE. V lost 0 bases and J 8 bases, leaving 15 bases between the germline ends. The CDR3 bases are TGTGCCAGCAGCTTGGTTCGCGGGCCAACCCAGCAGTACTTC. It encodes CASSLVRGPTQQYF.

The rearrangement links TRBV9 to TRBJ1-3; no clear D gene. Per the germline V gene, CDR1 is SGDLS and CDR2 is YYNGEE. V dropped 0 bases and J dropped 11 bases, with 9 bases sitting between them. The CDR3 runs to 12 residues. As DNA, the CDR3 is TGTGCCAGCAGCGTAGAGTTCTTCCCCATATATTTT. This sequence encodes CASSVEFFPIYF.

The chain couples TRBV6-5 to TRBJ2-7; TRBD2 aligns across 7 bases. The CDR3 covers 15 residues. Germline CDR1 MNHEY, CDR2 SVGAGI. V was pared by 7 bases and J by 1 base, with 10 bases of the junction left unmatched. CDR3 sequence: CASIFGLVPSYEQYF. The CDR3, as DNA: TGTGCCAGCATTTTCGGACTAGTCCCTTCCTACGAGCAGTACTTC.

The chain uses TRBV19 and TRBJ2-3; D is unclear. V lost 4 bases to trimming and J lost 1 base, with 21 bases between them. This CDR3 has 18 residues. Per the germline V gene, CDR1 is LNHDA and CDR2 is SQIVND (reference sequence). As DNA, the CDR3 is TGTGCCAGTAGTACCCCCCCCGTAACGGATGGGGGCACAGATACGCAGTATTTT. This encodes CASSTPPVTDGGTDTQYF.

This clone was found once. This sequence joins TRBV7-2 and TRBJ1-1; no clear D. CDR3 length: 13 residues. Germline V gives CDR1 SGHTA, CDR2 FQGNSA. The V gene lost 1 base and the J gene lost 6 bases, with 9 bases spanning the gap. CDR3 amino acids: CASSLVIVAEAFF. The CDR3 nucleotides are TGTGCCAGCAGCTTAGTGATAGTGGCTGAAGCTTTCTTT.

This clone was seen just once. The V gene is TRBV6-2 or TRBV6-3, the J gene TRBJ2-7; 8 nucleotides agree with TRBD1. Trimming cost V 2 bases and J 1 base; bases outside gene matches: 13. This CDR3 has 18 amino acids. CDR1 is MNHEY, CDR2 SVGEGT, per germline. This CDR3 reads CASSYPRLQGELSYEQYF. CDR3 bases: TGTGCCAGCAGTTACCCAAGGCTACAGGGGGAGTTATCCTACGAGCAGTACTTC.

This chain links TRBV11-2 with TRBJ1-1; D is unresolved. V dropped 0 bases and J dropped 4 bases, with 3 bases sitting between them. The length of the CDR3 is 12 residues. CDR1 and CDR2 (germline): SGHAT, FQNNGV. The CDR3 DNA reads TGTGCCAGCAGCTTAGAGTTCACTGAAGCTTTCTTT. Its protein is CASSLEFTEAFF.

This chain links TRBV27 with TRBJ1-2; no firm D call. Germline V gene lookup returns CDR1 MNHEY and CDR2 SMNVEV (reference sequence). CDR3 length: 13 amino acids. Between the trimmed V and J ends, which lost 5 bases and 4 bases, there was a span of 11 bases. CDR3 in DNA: TGTGCCAGCAGTCCGAGAGTTCTCTATGGCTACACCTTC. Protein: CASSPRVLYGYTF.

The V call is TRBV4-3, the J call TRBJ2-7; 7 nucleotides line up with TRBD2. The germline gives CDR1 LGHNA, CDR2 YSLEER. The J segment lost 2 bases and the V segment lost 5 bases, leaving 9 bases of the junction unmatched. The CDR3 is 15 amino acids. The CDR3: CASSYRLAEPYEQYF. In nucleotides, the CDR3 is TGCGCCAGCAGCTATCGACTAGCAGAACCCTACGAGCAGTACTTC.

The CDR3, as DNA: TGTGCCAGCAGCTTAGATTCCCACAGGGGTCGCAATCAGCCCCAGCATTTT. It encodes CASSLDSHRGRNQPQHF. The rearrangement uses TRBV7-2 and TRBJ1-5; 7 bases fit TRBD1. The germline V gene encodes CDR1 SGHTA and CDR2 FQGNSA. V was clipped by 1 base and J by 2 bases; unmatched bases: 8. CDR3 length equals 17 residues.

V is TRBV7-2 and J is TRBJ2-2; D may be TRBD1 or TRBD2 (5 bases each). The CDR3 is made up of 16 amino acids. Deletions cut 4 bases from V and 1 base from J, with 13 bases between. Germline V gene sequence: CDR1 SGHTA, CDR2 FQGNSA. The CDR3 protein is CASSSAGTRNTGELFF. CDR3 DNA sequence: TGTGCCAGCAGCTCGGCCGGGACCAGGAACACCGGGGAGCTGTTTTTT.

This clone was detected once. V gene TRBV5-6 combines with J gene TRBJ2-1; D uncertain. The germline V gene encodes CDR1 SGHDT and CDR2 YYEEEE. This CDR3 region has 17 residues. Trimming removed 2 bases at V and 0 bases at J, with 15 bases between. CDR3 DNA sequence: TGTGCCAGCAGCTTTATCTCGGGCTTCAGCTCCTACAATGAGCAGTTCTTC. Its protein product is CASSFISGFSSYNEQFF.